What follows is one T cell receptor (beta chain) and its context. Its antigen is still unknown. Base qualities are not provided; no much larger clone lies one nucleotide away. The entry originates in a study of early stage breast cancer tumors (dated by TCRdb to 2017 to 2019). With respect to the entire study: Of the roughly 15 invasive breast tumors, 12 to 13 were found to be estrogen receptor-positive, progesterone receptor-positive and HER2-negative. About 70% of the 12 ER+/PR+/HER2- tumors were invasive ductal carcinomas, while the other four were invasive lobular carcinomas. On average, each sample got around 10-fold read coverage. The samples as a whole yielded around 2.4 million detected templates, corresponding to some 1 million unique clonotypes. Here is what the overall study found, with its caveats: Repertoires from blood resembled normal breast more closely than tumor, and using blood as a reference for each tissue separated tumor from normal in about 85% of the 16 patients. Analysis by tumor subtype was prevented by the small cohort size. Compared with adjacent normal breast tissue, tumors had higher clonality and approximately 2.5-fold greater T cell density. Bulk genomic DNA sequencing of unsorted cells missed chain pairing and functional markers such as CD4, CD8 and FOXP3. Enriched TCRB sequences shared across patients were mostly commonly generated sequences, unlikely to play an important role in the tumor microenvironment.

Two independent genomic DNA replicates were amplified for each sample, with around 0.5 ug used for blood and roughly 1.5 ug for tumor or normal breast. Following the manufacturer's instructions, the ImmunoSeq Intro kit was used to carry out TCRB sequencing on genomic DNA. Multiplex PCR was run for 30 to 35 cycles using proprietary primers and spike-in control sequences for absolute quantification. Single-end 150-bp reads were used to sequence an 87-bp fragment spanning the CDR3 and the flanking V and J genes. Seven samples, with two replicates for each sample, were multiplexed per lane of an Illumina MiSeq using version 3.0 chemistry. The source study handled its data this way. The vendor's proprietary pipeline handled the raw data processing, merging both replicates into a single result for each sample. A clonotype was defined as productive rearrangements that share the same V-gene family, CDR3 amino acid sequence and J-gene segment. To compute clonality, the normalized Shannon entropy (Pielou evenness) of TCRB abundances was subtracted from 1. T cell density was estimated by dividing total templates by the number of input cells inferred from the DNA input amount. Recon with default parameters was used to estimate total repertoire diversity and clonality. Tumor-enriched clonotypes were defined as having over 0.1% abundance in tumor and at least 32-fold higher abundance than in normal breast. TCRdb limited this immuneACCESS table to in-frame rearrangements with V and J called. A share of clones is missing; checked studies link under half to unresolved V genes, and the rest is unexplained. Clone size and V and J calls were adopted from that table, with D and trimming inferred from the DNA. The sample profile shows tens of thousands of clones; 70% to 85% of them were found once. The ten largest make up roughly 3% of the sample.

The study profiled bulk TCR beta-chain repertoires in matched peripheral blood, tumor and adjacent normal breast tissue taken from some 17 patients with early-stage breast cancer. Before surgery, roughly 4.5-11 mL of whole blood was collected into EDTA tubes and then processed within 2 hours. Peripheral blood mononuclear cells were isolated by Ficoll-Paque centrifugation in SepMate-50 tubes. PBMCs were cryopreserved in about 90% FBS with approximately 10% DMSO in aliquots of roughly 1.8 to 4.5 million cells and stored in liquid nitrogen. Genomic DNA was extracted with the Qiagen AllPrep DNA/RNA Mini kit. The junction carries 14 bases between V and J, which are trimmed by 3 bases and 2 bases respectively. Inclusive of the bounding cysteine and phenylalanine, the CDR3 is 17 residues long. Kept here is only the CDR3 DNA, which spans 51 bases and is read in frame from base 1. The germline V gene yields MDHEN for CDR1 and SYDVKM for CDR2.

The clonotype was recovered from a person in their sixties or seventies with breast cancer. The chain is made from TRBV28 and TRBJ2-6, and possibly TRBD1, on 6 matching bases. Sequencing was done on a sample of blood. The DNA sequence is TGTGCCAGCAGTTTTTTTCAGGGGACCCCTGGGGCCAACGTCCTGACTTTC. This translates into CASSFFQGTPGANVLTF.